This T cell receptor beta chain was retrieved from a study of blood T cell repertoires in COVID-19. Study overall: Acute and convalescent COVID-19 samples came from the United States, Italy and Spain. From T cells, B-cell-depleted T cells, or PBMCs came the material, which was cDNA or gDNA.

This clone was found once. Per the original methods: Reference gene primers were amplified, and this amplification served to estimate nucleated cell counts. Data came from immunoSEQ multiplex PCR; TCRdb stores just in-frame clones and leaves some out. V and J calls and clone size come straight from that table; D and trimming were deduced from the DNA. The data contain some 240,000 clones, roughly 89% of them singletons. The CDR3 sequence is 13 residues long. Trimming took 8 bases from V and 4 from J, leaving 14 bases between them. Germline V lookup: CDR1 SNHLY, CDR2 FYNNEI. Sequencing was done on a sample of peripheral blood. The origin of this receptor is a man in his sixties who had recovered from COVID-19. V usage is TRBV2 and J usage is TRBJ2-5, with a tentative D call TRBD2 (7 bases). CDR3 sequence reads: CASAWGGGETQYF. DNA of the CDR3: TGTGCCAGCGCATGGGGGGGCGGAGAGACCCAGTACTTC.